One sample yielded the 27 T cell receptor beta chains listed below, sequenced in a study of OX40 agonist ivuxolimab in advanced cancers. Clones were read by immunoSEQ multiplex PCR, and TCRdb kept only the in-frame ones, dropping some. The repertoire includes 50,000 to 60,000 clones, about nine tenths of them detected once, and 5% to 5.5% sits in the top ten. Source: CD4+ or CD8+ T cells sorted from blood, taken in a trial of the OX40 agonist ivuxolimab. The receptors stem from an adult with an advanced solid tumor such as melanoma, head and neck, liver or kidney cancer.

The chain carries TRBV5-4 and TRBJ2-2; 9 positions match TRBD2. Trimming cost V 4 bases and J 6 bases; bases outside gene matches: 7. There are 15 residues in the CDR3. Germline lookup yields CDR1 SGHNT and CDR2 YYREEE (reference sequence). CDR3 protein: CASSPGTSLAGELFF. The DNA of the CDR3 is TGTGCCAGCAGCCCGGGGACTAGCTTGGCCGGGGAGCTGTTTTTT.

The chain joins TRBV12-2 to TRBJ2-7; the listed D gene, TRBD2, was not tested against the DNA. TRBV12-2 is a documented pseudogene. CDR3 length: 17 residues. The CDR3 region is CASRLAKTSGRSYEQYF. The CDR3 bases are TGTGCAAGTCGCTTAGCTAAGACTAGCGGCCGATCCTACGAGCAGTACTTC.

The chain combines TRBV19 with TRBJ1-1; D possibly corresponds to TRBD1 (5 bases). This CDR3 is built from 15 residues. Trimming stripped 3 bases from V and 3 bases from J, with 14 bases between. The V gene's germline CDR1 is LNHDA and CDR2 SQIVND (reference sequence). CDR3 sequence reads: CASSIIRQPYTEAFF. The CDR3 coding sequence is TGTGCCAGTAGTATTATTCGACAGCCATACACTGAAGCTTTCTTT.

The chain combines TRBV11-2 with TRBJ2-5, with TRBD2 identical over 7 bases. Unmatched junction bases numbered 16, after V lost 5 bases and J lost 4 bases. Germline values: CDR1 SGHAT, CDR2 FQNNGV. The CDR3 is made up of 17 amino acids. CDR3 in amino acids: CASSRYAGLVGGETQYF. The CDR3 DNA reads as TGTGCCAGCAGCCGCTATGCTGGACTAGTCGGTGGAGAGACCCAGTACTTC.

The genes are TRBV18 and TRBJ2-3; 11 bases match TRBD2. The CDR3 sequence is 15 residues long. Trimming at V came to 4 bases and at J to 2 bases, leaving 2 bases not matched to a gene. The V gene's germline CDR1 is KGHSH and CDR2 LQKENI. The CDR3 bases are TGTGCCAGCTCACAGGGACTAGCGGCCACAGATACGCAGTATTTT. Its translation is CASSQGLAATDTQYF.

The chain joins TRBV5-5 to TRBJ2-5; the D call may be TRBD1 or TRBD2 (5 bases each). The length of the CDR3 is 13 residues. V shed 0 bases and J shed 5 bases, with 8 bases lying between them. Germline CDR1 SGHKS, CDR2 YYEKEE (reference sequence). CDR3: CASSLVGEETQYF. The CDR3 DNA sequence: TGTGCCAGCAGCTTGGTGGGGGAGGAGACCCAGTACTTC.

In regard to this clone: One junction end disagrees with the germline gene, perhaps due to a read error. V is TRBV10-3 and J is TRBJ1-3; D remains ambiguous. CDR3 length: 14 residues. Germline V lookup: CDR1 ENHRY, CDR2 SYGVKD. CDR3 protein: CTISDTDSGNTIYF. Here the CDR3 DNA reads TGTACCATCAGTGACACGGACTCTGGAAACACCATATATTTT.

The V call is TRBV7-8, the J call TRBJ1-2; D is perhaps TRBD1 (6 bases). The V end lost 11 bases, the J end lost 8 bases, and 18 bases lay between the germline ends. The CDR3 runs to 12 residues. The germline CDR1 and CDR2 sequences are SGHVS and FQNEAQ. CDR3 sequence reads: CASSLKGGGYTF. CDR3 DNA: TGTGCCTCCAGCTTAAAAGGGGGGGGCTACACCTTC.

This clone was observed a single time. V and J are TRBV29-1 and TRBJ2-1, with TRBD1 matching 10 bases. The CDR3 is made up of 15 amino acids. Germline values: CDR1 SQVTM, CDR2 ANQGSEA. Germline trimming cut 6 bases from V and 5 bases from J; bases unmatched to any gene: 10. The CDR3 is CSVLDDRGHNNEQFF. CDR3 sequence (DNA): TGCAGCGTCCTAGACGACAGGGGGCACAACAATGAGCAGTTCTTC.

The CDR3 region has the DNA TGTGCCAGCAGCTTCGGACAGGGGGACACCGGGGAGCTGTTTTTT. The encoded protein is CASSFGQGDTGELFF. V and J are TRBV5-4 and TRBJ2-2, with 10 bases lining up with TRBD1. After removal of 2 bases from V and 3 bases from J, the junction contained 1 base not matched to a gene. Germline V gives CDR1 SGHNT, CDR2 YYREEE (reference sequence). The CDR3 is 15 amino acids.

This clone was seen just once. The chain is built from TRBV18 and TRBJ2-7, with TRBD2 matching 10 bases. With V trimmed by 1 base and J by 4 bases, 10 bases remained unmatched. The CDR3 is 17 residues long. The V gene's germline CDR1 is KGHSH and CDR2 LQKENI. The CDR3 protein is CASSPLAPSGGNYEQYF. DNA for the CDR3: TGTGCCAGCTCACCACTGGCTCCTAGCGGGGGAAATTACGAGCAGTACTTC.

This rearrangement joins TRBV29-1 to TRBJ2-5; 10 nucleotides align to TRBD1. After removal of 4 bases from V and 5 bases from J, the junction contained 4 bases not matched to a gene. Per the germline V gene, CDR1 is SQVTM and CDR2 is ANQGSEA. The CDR3 spans 13 residues. The CDR3 here is CSVGQGALETQYF. The CDR3 DNA reads as TGCAGCGTTGGACAGGGGGCCTTGGAGACCCAGTACTTC.

The chain carries TRBV4-2 and TRBJ2-1; no definite D call. Germline CDR1 reads LGHNA; CDR2 reads YNFKEQ. V was cut by 1 base and J by 5 bases, with 12 bases left in between. This CDR3 has 15 amino acids. CDR3 sequence: CASSQVTEDHNEQFF. CDR3 bases: TGTGCCAGCAGCCAAGTAACAGAGGACCACAATGAGCAGTTCTTC.

The rearrangement links TRBV28 to TRBJ1-5; D is possibly TRBD1 (5 bases). Trimming cost V 8 bases and J 7 bases, with 15 bases left between them. CDR1 and CDR2 from the germline V gene are MDHEN and SYDVKM. The CDR3 runs 13 residues. CDR3: CASHLGGDQPQHF. The CDR3 nucleotides read TGTGCCAGCCACCTGGGGGGGGACCAGCCCCAGCATTTT.

The chain carries TRBV2 and TRBJ1-3; D call uncertain. There are 12 residues in the CDR3. The germline CDR1 and CDR2 sequences are SNHLY and FYNNEI. V dropped 10 bases and J dropped 0 bases, with 7 bases sitting between them. This CDR3 is CATGISGNTIYF. The CDR3 nucleotides read TGTGCCACTGGGATCTCTGGAAACACCATATATTTT.

This chain joins TRBV4-2 and TRBJ2-7; tentative D call: TRBD1 (6 bases). Trimming removed 7 bases at V and 2 bases at J, with 21 bases between. This CDR3 is 16 amino acids long. The germline CDR1 and CDR2 sequences are LGHNA and YNFKEQ. The CDR3 here is CASTPGIERGTYEQYF. CDR3 DNA: TGTGCCAGCACCCCAGGAATAGAGAGGGGGACCTACGAGCAGTACTTC.

This sequence joins TRBV6-5 and TRBJ1-1, with 7 bases fitting TRBD1. The CDR3 is made up of 14 amino acids. The germline V gene encodes CDR1 MNHEY and CDR2 SVGAGI. The V gene end was trimmed by 5 bases and the J gene end by 4 bases; junction bases not matched to a gene: 7. The CDR3: CASSRRQGGTEAFF. In DNA form, the CDR3 reads TGTGCCAGCAGTCGTCGACAGGGAGGCACTGAAGCTTTCTTT.

The chain employs TRBV5-1 and TRBJ1-1; no definite D call. The V end was cut by 4 bases, the J end by 4 bases, with 14 bases between. The CDR3 consists of 14 residues. Per germline, CDR1 SGHRS and CDR2 YFSETQ. The CDR3 loop reads CASSPAWGSTEAFF. The CDR3 nucleotides read TGCGCCAGCAGCCCCGCCTGGGGAAGCACTGAAGCTTTCTTT.

In its sample, this clone was seen a few times. The chain uses TRBV6-5 and TRBJ1-4; perhaps TRBD1 as D (6 bases). The germline gives CDR1 MNHEY, CDR2 SVGAGI. The CDR3 extends over 15 amino acids. Trimming stripped 5 bases from V and 8 bases from J, with 18 bases between. CDR3 DNA: TGTGCCAGCAGTCGGAAGGGGGGTGGAACGGAAAAACTGTTTTTT. Translated: CASSRKGGGTEKLFF.

The chain joins TRBV5-1 to TRBJ2-1; tentatively, D is TRBD2 (5 bases). This CDR3 contains 12 residues. Germline V lookup: CDR1 SGHRS, CDR2 YFSETQ. Trimming removed 0 bases at V and 11 bases at J, with 9 bases between. CDR3 bases: TGCGCCAGCAGCTTGGAGGGCGGGCAGCAGTTCTTC. Translating it yields CASSLEGGQQFF.

The gene calls are TRBV29-1 and TRBJ1-1; the match to TRBD1 covers 7 bases. The V gene end was trimmed by 6 bases and the J gene end by 0 bases; junction bases not matched to a gene: 10. Germline values: CDR1 SQVTM, CDR2 ANQGSEA. The CDR3 loop spans 15 amino acids. CDR3 bases: TGCAGCGTAGACCGAGGACAGGTCATGAACACTGAAGCTTTCTTT. Translating it yields CSVDRGQVMNTEAFF.

J is TRBJ2-5 and V is TRBV6-5, with 8 bases matching TRBD2. After removal of 3 bases from V and 4 bases from J, the junction contained 7 bases not matched to a gene. Germline V gives CDR1 MNHEY, CDR2 SVGAGI. The CDR3 has 15 amino acids. The CDR3 sequence is CASSYLGGGRETQYF. The CDR3 bases are TGTGCCAGCAGTTATCTCGGGGGGGGGCGAGAGACCCAGTACTTC.

V and J are TRBV7-2 and TRBJ2-5; D is uncertain. CDR1 and CDR2 (germline): SGHTA, FQGNSA. The ends were cut back, 1 base at V and 5 bases at J, with 11 bases in the middle. The CDR3 runs 14 residues. The CDR3 nucleotides are TGTGCCAGCAGCTTAGTGCCCAGACGGGAGACCCAGTACTTC. It is translated as CASSLVPRRETQYF.

The chain is built from TRBV18 and TRBJ2-2, with a weak D call TRBD1 (6 bases). Trimming stripped 6 bases from V and 1 base from J, with 15 bases between. Germline lookup yields CDR1 KGHSH and CDR2 LQKENI. The CDR3 is 16 residues long. The chain's CDR3 is CASSLQGPQNTGELFF. The CDR3 DNA reads as TGTGCCAGCTCCCTTCAGGGGCCACAGAACACCGGGGAGCTGTTTTTT.

The chain combines TRBV7-9 with TRBJ1-5, with D hard to call. This CDR3 comprises 15 residues. CDR1 is SEHNR and CDR2 is FQNEAQ in the germline V gene (reference sequence). The ends were cut back, 0 bases at V and 4 bases at J, with 10 bases in the middle. The CDR3 reads CASSLAGLKNQPQHF. CDR3 nucleotides: TGTGCCAGCAGCTTAGCAGGGTTGAAGAATCAGCCCCAGCATTTT.

The J gene is TRBJ1-1, the V gene TRBV18; 9 bases align to TRBD1. This CDR3 spans 17 amino acids. V dropped 5 bases and J dropped 0; count of bases not matched to a gene: 10. The germline gives CDR1 KGHSH, CDR2 LQKENI. The chain's CDR3 is CASSSTGGGLMNTEAFF. The CDR3 nucleotides are TGTGCCAGCTCATCTACAGGGGGCGGGCTAATGAACACTGAAGCTTTCTTT.

The rearrangement joins TRBV27 to TRBJ1-2; possibly TRBD1 for D (5 bases). The length of the CDR3 is 15 residues. The ends were cut back, 5 bases at V and 8 bases at J, with 21 bases in the middle. CDR1 MNHEY and CDR2 SMNVEV come from the germline V gene (reference sequence). Here the CDR3 reads CASSAVDSGSDGYTF. CDR3 coding DNA: TGTGCCAGCAGTGCCGTTGACAGCGGATCGGACGGCTACACCTTC.